This is a list of T cell receptor beta chains from one sample in a study of cytomegalovirus exposure and HLA in healthy donors. Repertoires were generated with immunoSEQ multiplex PCR, while TCRdb's copy carries only in-frame clones and drops some. The sample consists of 110,000 to 150,000 clones, 80% to 90% of them appearing once. Sequenced: PBMCs. These receptors were taken from a woman in her forties in good health and CMV-seropositive. Both conserved end residues are part of each CDR3. The order of the fields is V gene, clone size, CDR3 length, J gene, D gene, CDR3 DNA, CDR3 protein. D genes are given only for firm matches. Only some rows state a clone size, as once, few, many or a class for expanded clones.

TRBV7-8	-	16	TRBJ2-1	-	TGTGCCAGCAGCTTGGCGAGGGGGGGCGCTTGGAATGAGCAGTTCTTC	CASSLARGGAWNEQFF
TRBV11-2	-	14	TRBJ2-7	-	TGTGCCAGCAGCTTAATAGGGTCGGGAGTCGAGCAGTACTTC	CASSLIGSGVEQYF
TRBV2	-	11	TRBJ1-1	-	TGTGCCAGCAGTGAACTATTGATAGCTTTCTTT	CASSELLIAFF
TRBV7-9	-	12	TRBJ1-1	-	TGTTCCAGCAGCTTAGGAGGCCACGAAGCTTTCTTT	CSSSLGGHEAFF
TRBV6-6	-	13	TRBJ2-7	-	TGTGCCAGCAGCTACACAGATGCCGGCGAGCAGTACTTC	CASSYTDAGEQYF
TRBV7-2	few	11	TRBJ2-1	-	TGTGCCAGCAGCTTAGACAGGGCCAAGTTCTTC	CASSLDRAKFF
TRBV7-2	few	14	TRBJ2-5	TRBD1	TGTGCCAGCAGCCGTGGGACAGGCGGCGAGACCCAGTACTTC	CASSRGTGGETQYF
TRBV15	-	13	TRBJ2-1	-	TGTGCCACCAGCAGGGAGGGACAGCAAGAGCAGTTCTTC	CATSREGQQEQFF
TRBV7-2	-	15	TRBJ1-5	-	TGTGCCAGCAGCCTTCTAGGGACTGGCAATCAGCCCCAGCATTTT	CASSLLGTGNQPQHF
TRBV19	-	13	TRBJ2-7	-	TGTGCCAGCGGACAAGTTGGATCCGGCGAGCAGTACTTC	CASGQVGSGEQYF
TRBV27	few	14	TRBJ2-7	-	TGTGCCAGCAGACCTAGCGTTTACTCCTACGAGCAGTACTTC	CASRPSVYSYEQYF
TRBV2	-	13	TRBJ1-5	-	TGTGCCAGCAGGAAACAGCACAATCAGCCCCAGCATTTT	CASRKQHNQPQHF
TRBV6-1	-	13	TRBJ1-6	-	TGTGCCAGCAACCCACTTAAAGAGTCACCCCTCCACTTT	CASNPLKESPLHF
TRBV11-1	once	14	TRBJ1-1	-	TGTGCCAGCAGCACCCTACAGCCCAACACTGAAGCTTTCTTT	CASSTLQPNTEAFF
TRBV2	once	15	TRBJ2-3	TRBD2	TGTGCCAGCAGCCGGGAGGGACTATTCACAGATACGCAGTATTTT	CASSREGLFTDTQYF
TRBV11-2	-	18	TRBJ2-3	TRBD2	TGTGCCAGCAGCTTAGGCAGCGGGGGAAACACTGGCACAGATACGCAGTATTTT	CASSLGSGGNTGTDTQYF